This TCR beta chain came from a study of blood T cell repertoires in COVID-19. Authors' methods: Reference gene primers were amplified, and this amplification served to estimate nucleated cell counts. The method was immunoSEQ multiplex PCR; TCRdb's version includes in-frame clones alone and lacks a portion of them. V, J and clone size reflect that table, while D and trimming were determined from the DNA. The sample consists of some 120,000 clones, approximately 85% of them appearing once. This TCR came from a human donor in a cohort sampled during active COVID-19. The specimen was peripheral blood.

Here the CDR3 reads CASSHREGRSNEQFF. CDR3 in DNA: TGCGCCAGCAGCCATAGGGAGGGTAGGTCCAATGAGCAGTTCTTC. J is TRBJ2-1 and V is TRBV4-3; 7 bases match TRBD2. Trimming at V came to 3 bases and at J to 6 bases, leaving 8 bases not matched to a gene. The CDR3 runs 15 residues. Germline V lookup: CDR1 LGHNA, CDR2 YSLEER.